This T cell receptor (beta chain) was profiled in a study of CD8+ T cells in alopecia areata. General observations from the study: Lesional scalp exceeded normal scalp in clonality, especially in alopecia totalis/universalis.

Extraction and reverse transcription of RNA yielded cDNA as the sequencing template. The repertoire was sequenced with immunoSEQ multiplex PCR; TCRdb's copy has only in-frame clones and lacks some. The data hold hundreds of thousands of clones, with 58% observed a single time. In the case of this clone: Its antigen is not identified.

This CDR3 has 13 residues. The V end was cut by 2 bases, the J end by 9 bases, with 11 bases between. The V gene's germline CDR1 is GTSNPN and CDR2 SVGIG (reference sequence). Documented treatment: oral pan-JAK inhibitor, 5-10 mg twice daily. Here the sequenced sample was CD4+ T cells sorted from blood, taken at week 24, from a patient treated with tofacitinib. The chain joins TRBV30 to TRBJ1-6, with D unresolved. The sequence was obtained from a human donor with alopecia areata. CDR3 sequence (DNA): TGTGCCTGGAGTCCCACTCCCAGTTCACCCCTCCACTTT. Protein sequence: CAWSPTPSSPLHF.